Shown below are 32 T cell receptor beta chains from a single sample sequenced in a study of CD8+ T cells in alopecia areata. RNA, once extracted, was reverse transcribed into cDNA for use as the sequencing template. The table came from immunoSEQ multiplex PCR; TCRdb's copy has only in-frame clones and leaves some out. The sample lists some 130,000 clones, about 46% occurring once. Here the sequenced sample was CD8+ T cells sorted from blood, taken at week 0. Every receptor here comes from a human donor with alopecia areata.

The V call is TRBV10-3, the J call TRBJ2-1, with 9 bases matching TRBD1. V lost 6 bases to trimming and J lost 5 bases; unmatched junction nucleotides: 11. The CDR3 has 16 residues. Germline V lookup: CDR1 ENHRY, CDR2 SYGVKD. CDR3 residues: CAISRPGTGRDNEQFF. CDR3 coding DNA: TGTGCCATCAGCCGCCCCGGGACAGGGAGGGACAATGAGCAGTTCTTC.

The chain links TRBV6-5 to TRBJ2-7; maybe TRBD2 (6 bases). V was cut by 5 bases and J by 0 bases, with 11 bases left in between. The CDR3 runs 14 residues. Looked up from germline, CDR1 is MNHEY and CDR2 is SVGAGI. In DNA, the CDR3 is TGTGCCAGCAGTACCACGGGACTCTCCTACGAGCAGTACTTC. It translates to CASSTTGLSYEQYF.

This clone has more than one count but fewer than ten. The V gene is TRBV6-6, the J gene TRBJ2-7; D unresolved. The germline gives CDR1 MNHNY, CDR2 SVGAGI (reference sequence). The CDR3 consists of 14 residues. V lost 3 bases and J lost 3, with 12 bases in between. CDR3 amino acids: CASSYDTSYYEQYF. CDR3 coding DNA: TGTGCCAGCAGTTATGACACAAGCTACTACGAGCAGTACTTC.

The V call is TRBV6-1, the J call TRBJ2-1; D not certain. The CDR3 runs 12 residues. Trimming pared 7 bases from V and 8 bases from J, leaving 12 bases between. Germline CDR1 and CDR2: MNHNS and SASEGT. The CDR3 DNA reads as TGTGCCAGCATCTCGCCGGTGGATGAGCAGTTCTTC. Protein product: CASISPVDEQFF.

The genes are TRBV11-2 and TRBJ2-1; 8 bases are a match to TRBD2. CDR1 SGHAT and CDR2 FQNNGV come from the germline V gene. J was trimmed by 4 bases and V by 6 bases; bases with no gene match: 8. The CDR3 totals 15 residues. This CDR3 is CASRAASGGYNEQFF. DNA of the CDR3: TGTGCCAGCAGGGCGGCAAGCGGGGGTTACAATGAGCAGTTCTTC.

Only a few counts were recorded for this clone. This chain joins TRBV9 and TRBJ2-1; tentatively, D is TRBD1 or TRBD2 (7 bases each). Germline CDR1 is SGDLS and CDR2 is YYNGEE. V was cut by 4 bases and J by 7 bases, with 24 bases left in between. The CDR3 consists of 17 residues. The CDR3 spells CASSPRGGRGTQNEQFF. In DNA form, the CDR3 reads TGTGCCAGCAGCCCCAGGGGGGGCCGGGGAACACAGAATGAGCAGTTCTTC. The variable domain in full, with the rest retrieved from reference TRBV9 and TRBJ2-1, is DSGVTQTPKHLITATGQRVTLRCSPRSGDLSVYWYQQSLDQGLQFLIQYYNGEERAKGNILERFSAQQFPDLHSELNLSSLELGDSALYFCASSPRGGRGTQNEQFFGPGTRLTVL.

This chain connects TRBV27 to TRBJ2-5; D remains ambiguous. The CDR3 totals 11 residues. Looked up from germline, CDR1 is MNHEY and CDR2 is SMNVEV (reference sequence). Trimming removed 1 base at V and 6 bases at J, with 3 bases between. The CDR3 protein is CASSLWKTQYF. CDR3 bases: TGTGCCAGCAGTTTATGGAAGACCCAGTACTTC.

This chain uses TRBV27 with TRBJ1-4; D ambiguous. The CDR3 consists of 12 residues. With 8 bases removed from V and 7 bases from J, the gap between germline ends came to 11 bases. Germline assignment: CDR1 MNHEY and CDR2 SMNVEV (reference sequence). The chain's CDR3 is CASGSSGEKLFF. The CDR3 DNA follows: TGTGCCAGCGGGAGTTCTGGTGAAAAACTGTTTTTT.

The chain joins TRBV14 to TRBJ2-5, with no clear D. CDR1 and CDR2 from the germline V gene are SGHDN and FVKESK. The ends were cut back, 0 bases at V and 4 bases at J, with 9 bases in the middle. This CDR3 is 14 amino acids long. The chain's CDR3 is CASSQDLNGETQYF. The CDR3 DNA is TGTGCCAGCAGCCAAGATTTAAACGGAGAGACCCAGTACTTC.

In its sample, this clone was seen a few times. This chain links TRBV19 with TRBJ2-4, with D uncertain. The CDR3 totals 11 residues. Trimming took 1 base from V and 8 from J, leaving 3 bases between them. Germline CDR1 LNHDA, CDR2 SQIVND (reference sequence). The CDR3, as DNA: TGTGCCAGTAGTATAGGCCACATTCAGTACTTC. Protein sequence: CASSIGHIQYF.

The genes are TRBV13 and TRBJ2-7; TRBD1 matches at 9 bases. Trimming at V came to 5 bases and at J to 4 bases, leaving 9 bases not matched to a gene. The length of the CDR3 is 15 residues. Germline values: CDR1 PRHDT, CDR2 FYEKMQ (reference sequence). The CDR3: CASSDTGTGLYEQYF. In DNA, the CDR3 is TGTGCCAGCAGCGACACCGGGACAGGGCTTTACGAGCAGTACTTC.

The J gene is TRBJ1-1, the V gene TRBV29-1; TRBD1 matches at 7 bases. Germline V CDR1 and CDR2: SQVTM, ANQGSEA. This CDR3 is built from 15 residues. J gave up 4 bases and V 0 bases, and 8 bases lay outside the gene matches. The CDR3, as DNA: TGCAGCGTTGAAGATCGAGAGGGGGCGGGCACTGAAGCTTTCTTT. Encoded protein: CSVEDREGAGTEAFF.

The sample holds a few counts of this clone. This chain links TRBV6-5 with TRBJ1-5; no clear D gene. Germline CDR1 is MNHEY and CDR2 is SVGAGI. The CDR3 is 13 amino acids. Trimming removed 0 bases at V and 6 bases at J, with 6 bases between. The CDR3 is CASSYSPGQPQHF. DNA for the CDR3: TGTGCCAGCAGTTACTCCCCGGGTCAGCCCCAGCATTTT.

The CDR3, as DNA: TGCGCCAGCAGCTCGATCACTAGCGCCGAAGATACGCAGTATTTT. It yields the protein CASSSITSAEDTQYF. This chain links TRBV5-1 with TRBJ2-3; 7 nucleotides line up with TRBD2. With V trimmed by 3 bases and J by 5 bases, 9 bases remained unmatched. The CDR3 spans 15 residues. The germline V gene encodes CDR1 SGHRS and CDR2 YFSETQ.

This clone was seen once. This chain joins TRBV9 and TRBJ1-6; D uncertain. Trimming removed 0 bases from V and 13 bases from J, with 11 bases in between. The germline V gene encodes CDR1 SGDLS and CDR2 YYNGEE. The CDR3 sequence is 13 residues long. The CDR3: CASSVGGLDPLHF. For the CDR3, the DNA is TGTGCCAGCAGCGTAGGAGGTTTAGATCCCCTCCACTTT.

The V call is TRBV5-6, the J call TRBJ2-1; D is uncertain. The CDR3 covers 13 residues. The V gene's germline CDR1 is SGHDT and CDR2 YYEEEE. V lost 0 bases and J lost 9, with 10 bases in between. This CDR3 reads CASSLAWEGEQFF. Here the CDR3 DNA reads TGTGCCAGCAGCTTGGCCTGGGAAGGTGAGCAGTTCTTC.

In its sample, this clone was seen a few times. The CDR3 DNA follows: TGCAGCGGATTTTGGGGAGATGGGGAAGAGACCCAGTACTTC. Translating gives CSGFWGDGEETQYF. V is TRBV29-1 and J is TRBJ2-5; possible D gene TRBD2, 5 bases. Trimming took 7 bases from V and 3 from J, leaving 18 bases between them. The CDR3 contains 14 residues. Germline values: CDR1 SQVTM, CDR2 ANQGSEA. The variable domain in full, completed from reference TRBV29-1 and TRBJ2-5, reads SAVISQKPSRDICQRGTSLTIQCQVDSQVTMMFWYRQQPGQSLTLIATANQGSEATYESGFVIDKFPISRPNLTFSTLTVSNMSPEDSSIYLCSGFWGDGEETQYFGPGTRLLVL.

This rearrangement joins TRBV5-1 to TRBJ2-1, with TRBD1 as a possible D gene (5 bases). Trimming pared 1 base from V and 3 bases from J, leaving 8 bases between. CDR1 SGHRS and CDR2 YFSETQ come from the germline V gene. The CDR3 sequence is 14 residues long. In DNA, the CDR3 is TGCGCCAGCAGCTTGTTGGACAACTACAATGAGCAGTTCTTC. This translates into CASSLLDNYNEQFF.

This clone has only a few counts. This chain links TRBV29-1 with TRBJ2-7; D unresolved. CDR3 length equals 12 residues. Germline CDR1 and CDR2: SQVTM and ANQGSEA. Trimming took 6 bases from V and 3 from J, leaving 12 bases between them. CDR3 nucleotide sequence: TGCAGCGTGGCCGACGGAAGCTACGAGCAGTACTTC. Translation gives CSVADGSYEQYF.

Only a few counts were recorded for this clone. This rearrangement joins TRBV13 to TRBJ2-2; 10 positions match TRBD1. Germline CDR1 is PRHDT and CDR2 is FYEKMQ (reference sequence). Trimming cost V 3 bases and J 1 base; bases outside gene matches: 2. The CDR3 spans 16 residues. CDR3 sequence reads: CASSFGTGVNTGELFF. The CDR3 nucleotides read TGTGCCAGCAGCTTCGGGACAGGGGTGAACACCGGGGAGCTGTTTTTT.

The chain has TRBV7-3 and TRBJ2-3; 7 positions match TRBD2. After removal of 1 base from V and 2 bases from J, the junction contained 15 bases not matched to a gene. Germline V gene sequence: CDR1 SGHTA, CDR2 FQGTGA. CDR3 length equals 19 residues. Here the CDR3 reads CASSLIGGRPSGPTDTQYF. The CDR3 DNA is TGTGCCAGCAGCTTAATCGGTGGGCGGCCTAGCGGACCCACAGATACGCAGTATTTT.

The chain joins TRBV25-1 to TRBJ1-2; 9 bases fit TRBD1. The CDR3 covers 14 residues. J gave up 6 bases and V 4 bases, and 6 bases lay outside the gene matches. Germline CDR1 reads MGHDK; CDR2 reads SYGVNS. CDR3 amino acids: CASSVGQGTDGYTF. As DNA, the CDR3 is TGTGCCAGCAGTGTGGGACAGGGTACCGATGGCTACACCTTC.

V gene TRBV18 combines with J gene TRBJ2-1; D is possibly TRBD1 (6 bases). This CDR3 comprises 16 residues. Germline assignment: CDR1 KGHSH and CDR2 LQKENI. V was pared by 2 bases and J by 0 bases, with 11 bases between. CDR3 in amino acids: CASSPDRLSSYNEQFF. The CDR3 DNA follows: TGTGCCAGCTCACCAGACAGGTTAAGCTCCTACAATGAGCAGTTCTTC.

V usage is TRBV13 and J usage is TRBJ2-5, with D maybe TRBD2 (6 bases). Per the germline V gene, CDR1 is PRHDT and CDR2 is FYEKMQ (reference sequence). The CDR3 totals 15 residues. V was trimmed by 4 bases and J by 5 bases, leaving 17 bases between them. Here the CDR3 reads CASSSGTLLAETQYF. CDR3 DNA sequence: TGTGCCAGCAGCTCCGGGACTCTCCTGGCGGAGACCCAGTACTTC. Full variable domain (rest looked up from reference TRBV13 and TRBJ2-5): AAGVIQSPRHLIKEKRETATLKCYPIPRHDTVYWYQQGPGQDPQFLISFYEKMQSDKGSIPDRFSAQQFSDYHSELNMSSLELGDSALYFCASSSGTLLAETQYFGPGTRLLVL.

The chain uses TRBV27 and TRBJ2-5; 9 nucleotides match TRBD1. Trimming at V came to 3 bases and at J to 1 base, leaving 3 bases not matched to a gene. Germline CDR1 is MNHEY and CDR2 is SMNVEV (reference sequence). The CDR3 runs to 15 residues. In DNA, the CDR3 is TGTGCCAGCAGTTTGACAGGGGGAACCCAAGAGACCCAGTACTTC. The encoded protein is CASSLTGGTQETQYF.

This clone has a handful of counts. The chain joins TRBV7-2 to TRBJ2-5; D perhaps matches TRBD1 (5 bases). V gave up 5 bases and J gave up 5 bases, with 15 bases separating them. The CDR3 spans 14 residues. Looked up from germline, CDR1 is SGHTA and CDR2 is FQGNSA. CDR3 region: CASSLDSFPETQYF. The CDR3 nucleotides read TGTGCCAGCAGCCTTGACAGTTTTCCGGAGACCCAGTACTTC.

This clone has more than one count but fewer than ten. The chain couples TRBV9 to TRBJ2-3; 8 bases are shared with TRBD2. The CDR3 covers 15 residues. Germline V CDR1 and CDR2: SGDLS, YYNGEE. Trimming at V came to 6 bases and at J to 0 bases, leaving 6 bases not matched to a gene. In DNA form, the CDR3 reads TGTGCCAGCAACACGGGGGGGCCTAGCACAGATACGCAGTATTTT. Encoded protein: CASNTGGPSTDTQYF.

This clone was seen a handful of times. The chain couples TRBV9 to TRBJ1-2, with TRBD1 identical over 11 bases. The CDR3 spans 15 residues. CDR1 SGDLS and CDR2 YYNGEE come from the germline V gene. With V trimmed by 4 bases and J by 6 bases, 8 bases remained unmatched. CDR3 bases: TGTGCCAGCAGCTCCTGGACAGGGGGCAGCCATGGCTACACCTTC. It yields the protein CASSSWTGGSHGYTF. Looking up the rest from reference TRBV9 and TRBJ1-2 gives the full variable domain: DSGVTQTPKHLITATGQRVTLRCSPRSGDLSVYWYQQSLDQGLQFLIQYYNGEERAKGNILERFSAQQFPDLHSELNLSSLELGDSALYFCASSSWTGGSHGYTFGSGTRLTVV.

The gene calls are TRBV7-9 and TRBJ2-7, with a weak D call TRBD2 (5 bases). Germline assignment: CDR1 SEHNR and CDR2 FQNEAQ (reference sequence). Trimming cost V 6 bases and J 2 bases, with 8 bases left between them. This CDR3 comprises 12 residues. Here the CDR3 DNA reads TGTGCCAGCAGTGGAGGTACCTACGAGCAGTACTTC. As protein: CASSGGTYEQYF.

The DNA for the CDR3 is TGTGCCAGCAGCTTAGTGGGACAGGGGTACGAGCAGTACTTC. Encoded protein: CASSLVGQGYEQYF. The chain recombines TRBV7-8 with TRBJ2-7; 10 bases fit TRBD1. Germline lookup yields CDR1 SGHVS and CDR2 FQNEAQ. This CDR3 is built from 14 residues. The ends lost 1 base at V and 4 bases at J; junction bases unmatched: 1.

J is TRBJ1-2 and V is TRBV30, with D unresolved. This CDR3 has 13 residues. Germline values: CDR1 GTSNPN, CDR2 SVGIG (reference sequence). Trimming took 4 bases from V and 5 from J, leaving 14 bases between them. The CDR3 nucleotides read TGTGCCTGGAATGGACCAACGGGTTATGGCTACACCTTC. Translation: CAWNGPTGYGYTF.

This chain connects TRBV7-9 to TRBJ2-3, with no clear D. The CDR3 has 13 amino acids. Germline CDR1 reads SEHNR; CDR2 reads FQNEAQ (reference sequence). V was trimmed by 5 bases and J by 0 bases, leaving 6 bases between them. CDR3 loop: CASSTPSTDTQYF. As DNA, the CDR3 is TGTGCCAGCAGCACACCTAGCACAGATACGCAGTATTTT. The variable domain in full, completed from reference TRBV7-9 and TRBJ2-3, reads DTGVSQNPRHKITKRGQNVTFRCDPISEHNRLYWYRQTLGQGPEFLTYFQNEAQLEKSRLLSDRFSAERPKGSFSTLEIQRTEQGDSAMYLCASSTPSTDTQYFGPGTRLTVL.